This record concerns one T cell receptor (beta chain) sequence. In the source study's methods: Counts of nucleated cells, estimated from reference gene primer amplification, were obtained. Sequencing was performed with immunoSEQ multiplex PCR; in TCRdb, only in-frame clones are kept and a portion is missing. The V and J calls and clone size are taken from that table; D and trimming were inferred from the DNA. This table has around 100,000 clones, approximately 92% appearing once. This record belongs to a study of blood T cell repertoires in COVID-19. Across the whole study: Acute and convalescent COVID-19 samples came from the United States, Italy and Spain. Sample material is recorded as cDNA or gDNA derived from T cells, B-cell-depleted T cells, or PBMCs.

The CDR3 extends over 14 amino acids. Trimming removed 3 bases at V and 1 base at J, with 4 bases between. Per the germline V gene, CDR1 is MGHRA and CDR2 is YSYEKL. The sample taken for sequencing was peripheral blood. This rearrangement joins TRBV4-1 to TRBJ1-6; D gene unclear. The origin of this receptor is an elderly woman with acute or convalescent COVID-19. The CDR3: CASSHMSYNSPLHF. The CDR3 DNA is TGCGCCAGCAGCCATATGTCCTATAATTCACCCCTCCACTTT.